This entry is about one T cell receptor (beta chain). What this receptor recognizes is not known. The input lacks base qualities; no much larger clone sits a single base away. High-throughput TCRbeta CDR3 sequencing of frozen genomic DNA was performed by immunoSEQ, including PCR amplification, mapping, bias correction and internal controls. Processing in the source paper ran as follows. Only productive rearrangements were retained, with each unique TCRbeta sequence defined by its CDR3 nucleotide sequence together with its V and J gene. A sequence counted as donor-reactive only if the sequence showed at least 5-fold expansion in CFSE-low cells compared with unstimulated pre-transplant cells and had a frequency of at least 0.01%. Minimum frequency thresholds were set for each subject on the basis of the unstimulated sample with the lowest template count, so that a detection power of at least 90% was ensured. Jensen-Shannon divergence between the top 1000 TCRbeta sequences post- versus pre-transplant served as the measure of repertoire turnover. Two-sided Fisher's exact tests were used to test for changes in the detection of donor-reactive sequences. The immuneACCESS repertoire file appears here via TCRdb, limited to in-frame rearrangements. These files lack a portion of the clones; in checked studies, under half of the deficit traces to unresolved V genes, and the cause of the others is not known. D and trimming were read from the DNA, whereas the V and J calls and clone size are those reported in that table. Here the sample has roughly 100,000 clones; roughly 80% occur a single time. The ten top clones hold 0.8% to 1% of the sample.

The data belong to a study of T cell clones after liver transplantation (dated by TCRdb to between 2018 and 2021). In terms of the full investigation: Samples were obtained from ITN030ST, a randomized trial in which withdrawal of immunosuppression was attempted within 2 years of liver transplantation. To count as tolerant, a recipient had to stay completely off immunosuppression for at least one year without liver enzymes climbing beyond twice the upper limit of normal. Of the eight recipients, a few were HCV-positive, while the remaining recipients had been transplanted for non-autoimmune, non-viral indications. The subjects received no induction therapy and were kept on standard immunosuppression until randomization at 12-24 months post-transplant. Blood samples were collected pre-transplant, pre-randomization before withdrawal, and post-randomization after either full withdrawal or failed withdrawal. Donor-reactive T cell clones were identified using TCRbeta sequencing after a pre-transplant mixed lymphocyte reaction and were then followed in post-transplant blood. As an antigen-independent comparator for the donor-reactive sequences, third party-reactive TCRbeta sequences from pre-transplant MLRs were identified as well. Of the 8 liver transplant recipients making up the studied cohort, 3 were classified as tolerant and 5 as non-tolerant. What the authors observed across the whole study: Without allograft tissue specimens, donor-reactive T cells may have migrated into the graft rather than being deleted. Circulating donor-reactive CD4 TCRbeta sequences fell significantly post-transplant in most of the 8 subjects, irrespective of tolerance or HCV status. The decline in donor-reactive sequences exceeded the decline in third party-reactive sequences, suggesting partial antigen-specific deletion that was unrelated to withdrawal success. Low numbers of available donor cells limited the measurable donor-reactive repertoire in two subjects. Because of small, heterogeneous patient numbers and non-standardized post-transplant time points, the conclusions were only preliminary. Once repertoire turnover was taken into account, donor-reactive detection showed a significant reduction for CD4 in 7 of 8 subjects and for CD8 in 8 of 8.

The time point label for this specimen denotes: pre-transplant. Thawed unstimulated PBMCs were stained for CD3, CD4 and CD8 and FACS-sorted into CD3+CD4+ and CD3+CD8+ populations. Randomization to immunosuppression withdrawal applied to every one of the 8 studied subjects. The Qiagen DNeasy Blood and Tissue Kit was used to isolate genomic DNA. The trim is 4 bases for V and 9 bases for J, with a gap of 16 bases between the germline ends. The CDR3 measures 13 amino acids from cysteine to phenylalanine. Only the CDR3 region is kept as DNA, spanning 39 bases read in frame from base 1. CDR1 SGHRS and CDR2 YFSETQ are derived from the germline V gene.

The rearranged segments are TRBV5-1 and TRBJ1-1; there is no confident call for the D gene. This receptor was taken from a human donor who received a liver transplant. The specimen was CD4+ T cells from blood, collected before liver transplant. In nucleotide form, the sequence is TGCGCCAGCAGCCTAGAGTATTTGAATAAAGCTTTCTTT. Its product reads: CASSLEYLNKAFF. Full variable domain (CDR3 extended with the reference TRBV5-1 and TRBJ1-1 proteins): KAGVTQTPRYLIKTRGQQVTLSCSPISGHRSVSWYQQTPGQGLQFLFEYFSETQRNKGNFPGRFSGRQFSNSRSEMNVSTLELGDSALYLCASSLEYLNKAFFGQGTRLTVV.